The 9 T cell receptor beta chains presented below share a single source sample, sequenced in a study of Ad26.COV2.S vaccination and SARS-CoV-2 variants. Treatment described: around 19 received Ad26.COV2.S at low or high dose, single or two shots; several received placebo; per-sample allocation not given. Sampling was performed 63 days after the first vaccine or placebo injection. Produced via immunoSEQ multiplex PCR; TCRdb's table is partial and in-frame only. The sample lists about 350,000 clones, roughly 84% occurring once. The starting material was peripheral blood, obtained in a trial of Ad26.COV2.S vaccine versus placebo. These TCRs come from a person between 18 and 65 years old who received the Ad26.COV2.S COVID-19 vaccine or a placebo.

The chain couples TRBV27 to TRBJ1-5; a possible D gene is TRBD1 (5 bases). In germline, CDR1 is MNHEY, CDR2 SMNVEV (reference sequence). V was shortened by 6 bases and J by 2 bases, with 8 bases between the two germline ends. CDR3 length: 13 amino acids. The CDR3 DNA reads TGTGCCAGCAGCCCGGGACGCAATCAGCCCCAGCATTTT. Amino acids: CASSPGRNQPQHF.

The chain couples TRBV7-9 to TRBJ1-2, with 9 bases identical to TRBD1. The CDR3 loop spans 14 amino acids. Germline CDR1 reads SEHNR; CDR2 reads FQNEAQ (reference sequence). The ends lost 5 bases at V and 7 bases at J; junction bases unmatched: 8. The CDR3 bases are TGTGCCAGCAGCCAAACGGACAGGGGTTCTGGCTACACCTTC. Translated: CASSQTDRGSGYTF.

The chain uses TRBV5-6 and TRBJ1-3; TRBD1 is a possible D gene (5 bases). V was trimmed by 5 bases and J by 0 bases, leaving 12 bases between them. The CDR3 sequence is 15 residues long. CDR1 and CDR2 from the germline V gene are SGHDT and YYEEEE. The CDR3 reads CASSPPGGSGNTIYF. In DNA, the CDR3 is TGTGCCAGCAGTCCGCCGGGGGGCTCTGGAAACACCATATATTTT.

This chain links TRBV4-2 with TRBJ1-2, with D perhaps TRBD1 (6 bases). The germline V and J ends were trimmed by 4 bases and 4 bases, with 19 bases remaining between them. Germline values: CDR1 LGHNA, CDR2 YNFKEQ. The CDR3 has 16 amino acids. For the CDR3, the DNA is TGTGCCAGCAGCCCCTTAATACTACAGGGTACCTATGGCTACACCTTC. Amino acid sequence: CASSPLILQGTYGYTF.

About this clone itself: The same CDR3 also results from other DNA sequences found in this sample. The chain has TRBV29-1 and TRBJ1-1, with D unresolved. V shed 1 base and J shed 0 bases, with 6 bases lying between them. The CDR3 loop spans 13 amino acids. Looked up from germline, CDR1 is SQVTM and CDR2 is ANQGSEA. This chain's CDR3 is CSVEGRLNTEAFF. In DNA, the CDR3 is TGCAGCGTTGAAGGCCGTTTGAACACTGAAGCTTTCTTT.

The genes are TRBV19 and TRBJ2-7; possible D gene TRBD2, 5 bases. The CDR3 covers 15 residues. V was pared by 1 base and J by 5 bases, with 15 bases between. From germline, CDR1 is LNHDA and CDR2 SQIVND (reference sequence). The CDR3 protein is CASSIGRSGGDEQYF. The CDR3 nucleotides read TGTGCCAGTAGTATAGGTCGTAGTGGAGGCGACGAGCAGTACTTC.

This clone was seen a single time. The rearrangement joins TRBV30 to TRBJ1-6, with a possible D match to TRBD1 (5 bases). The ends were cut back, 4 bases at V and 8 bases at J, with 18 bases in the middle. The germline V gene has CDR1 GTSNPN and CDR2 SVGIG (reference sequence). This CDR3 region has 15 residues. The CDR3 sequence: CAWTDEGNWDSPLHF. The DNA for the CDR3 is TGTGCCTGGACCGATGAGGGGAACTGGGATTCACCCCTCCACTTT. Full variable domain (outside the CDR3, taken from reference TRBV30 and TRBJ1-6): SQTIHQWPATLVQPVGSPLSLECTVEGTSNPNLYWYRQAAGRGLQLLFYSVGIGQISSEVPQNLSASRPQDRQFILSSKKLLLSDSGFYLCAWTDEGNWDSPLHFGNGTRLTVT.

The genes are TRBV7-9 and TRBJ2-2; no definite D call. Germline assignment: CDR1 SEHNR and CDR2 FQNEAQ (reference sequence). CDR3 size: 15 residues. Between the trimmed V and J ends, which lost 2 bases and 1 base, there was a span of 8 bases. This CDR3 reads CASSLRQVNTGELFF. CDR3 in DNA: TGTGCCAGCAGCTTACGGCAGGTGAACACCGGGGAGCTGTTTTTT.

The chain has TRBV7-2 and TRBJ2-5; 10 nucleotides match TRBD1. V dropped 1 base and J dropped 5; count of bases not matched to a gene: 10. The V gene's germline CDR1 is SGHTA and CDR2 FQGNSA. The length of the CDR3 is 17 residues. The CDR3 loop reads CASSLVGDRGPPETQYF. CDR3 nucleotides: TGTGCCAGCAGCTTAGTTGGGGACAGGGGCCCCCCGGAGACCCAGTACTTC.